Below, 21 T cell receptor beta chains from the same sample are listed, as sequenced in a study of blood T cell repertoires in COVID-19. Clones were sequenced by immunoSEQ multiplex PCR, and TCRdb holds only the in-frame ones, with some missing. The data contain a few hundred thousand clones, less than 90% of them singletons. Sequencing input: peripheral blood. These receptors were collected from a man in his sixties who had recovered from COVID-19.

The gene calls are TRBV6-4 and TRBJ1-1; no definite D call. Trimming stripped 2 bases from V and 3 bases from J, with 10 bases between. Germline V lookup: CDR1 MRHNA, CDR2 SNTAGT. The CDR3 runs to 14 residues. CDR3 nucleotide sequence: TGTGCCAGCAGTGACGGCGGCGGGGACACTGAAGCTTTCTTT. It translates to CASSDGGGDTEAFF.

The V and J genes are TRBV6-5 and TRBJ1-5; the match to TRBD1 covers 7 bases. This CDR3 comprises 15 residues. Trimming cost V 6 bases and J 1 base; bases outside gene matches: 6. Germline V CDR1 and CDR2: MNHEY, SVGAGI. CDR3 nucleotide sequence: TGTGCCAGCAGAGCACAGGGGATAAGCAATCAGCCCCAGCATTTT. Amino acids: CASRAQGISNQPQHF.

The V and J genes are TRBV15 and TRBJ2-4, with D tentatively TRBD1 (6 bases). This CDR3 contains 14 residues. V lost 0 bases and J 9 bases, leaving 12 bases between the germline ends. Germline V CDR1 and CDR2: LNHNV, YYDKDF (reference sequence). Here the CDR3 reads CATSRDIGGGIQYF. For the CDR3, the DNA is TGTGCCACCAGCAGAGATATAGGGGGTGGCATTCAGTACTTC.

The chain links TRBV10-1 to TRBJ2-5, with D possibly being TRBD2 (5 bases). V was pared by 4 bases and J by 4 bases, with 10 bases between. Per germline, CDR1 WNHNN and CDR2 SYGVQD (reference sequence). The CDR3 extends over 13 amino acids. CDR3 coding DNA: TGCGCCAGCAGTGGGACTCTGGGAGAGACCCAGTACTTC. Translated, it gives CASSGTLGETQYF.

The chain carries TRBV18 and TRBJ1-5; TRBD1 aligns across 7 bases. Trimming took 5 bases from V and 4 from J; bases not matched to a gene: 8. Germline CDR1 is KGHSH and CDR2 is LQKENI. The CDR3 contains 15 residues. CDR3 nucleotide sequence: TGTGCCAGCTCAGCCGGGACAGCCGATAATCAGCCCCAGCATTTT. Its translation: CASSAGTADNQPQHF.

This chain connects TRBV6-5 to TRBJ2-7, with D possibly matching TRBD2 (5 bases). The CDR3 covers 14 residues. The germline V gene encodes CDR1 MNHEY and CDR2 SVGAGI. Trimming took 5 bases from V and 1 from J, leaving 12 bases between them. CDR3 protein: CASSPPGISYEQYF. CDR3 nucleotides: TGTGCCAGCAGTCCCCCCGGGATATCCTACGAGCAGTACTTC.

The chain combines TRBV5-1 with TRBJ2-1; TRBD1 aligns across 8 bases. The germline V gene encodes CDR1 SGHRS and CDR2 YFSETQ. The J segment lost 9 bases and the V segment lost 3 bases, leaving 14 bases of the junction unmatched. The CDR3 runs 16 residues. The CDR3 DNA sequence: TGCGCCAGCAGCTACGCGGACAGGGTAGCCGTCGGTGAGCAGTTCTTC. Translation: CASSYADRVAVGEQFF.

The chain employs TRBV9 and TRBJ2-5, with 8 bases fitting TRBD1. The germline CDR1 and CDR2 sequences are SGDLS and YYNGEE. The V and J ends lost 3 bases and 5 bases, in that order; junction bases with no gene match: 9. The CDR3 is 15 amino acids. The CDR3 nucleotides are TGTGCCAGCAGCGGACAGGGGTGGCTCGTGGAGACCCAGTACTTC. This encodes CASSGQGWLVETQYF.

The chain has TRBV11-3 and TRBJ1-1; 10 bases fit TRBD1. This CDR3 contains 16 residues. Germline lookup yields CDR1 SGHNT and CDR2 YENEEA. Losses at the gene ends were 2 bases for V and 4 bases for J; bases not matched to a gene: 7. The CDR3 DNA is TGTGCCAGCAGCTTACTACCGGGACAGGGGACCACTGAAGCTTTCTTT. Translated: CASSLLPGQGTTEAFF.

The chain employs TRBV5-4 and TRBJ2-1; TRBD2 is a possible D gene (5 bases). CDR1 and CDR2 from the germline V gene are SGHNT and YYREEE (reference sequence). The CDR3 has 16 amino acids. V was clipped by 4 bases and J by 8 bases, with 22 bases between them. The chain's CDR3 is CASSTRTLPPFDEQFF. The DNA of the CDR3 is TGTGCCAGCAGCACACGGACTCTCCCCCCGTTTGATGAGCAGTTCTTC.

This chain joins TRBV7-2 and TRBJ2-7; 9 nucleotides align to TRBD1. V trimming: 5 bases; J trimming: 5 bases; junction bases outside the gene matches: 10. Germline loops: CDR1 SGHTA, CDR2 FQGNSA. The CDR3 has 15 amino acids. The CDR3: CASSPIGTGSNEQYF. CDR3 bases: TGTGCCAGCAGCCCCATCGGGACAGGGAGCAACGAGCAGTACTTC.

The gene calls are TRBV19 and TRBJ2-7, with a possible D match to TRBD1 (5 bases). CDR3 length: 13 amino acids. V was trimmed by 2 bases and J by 10 bases, leaving 15 bases between them. Germline V gene data show CDR1 as LNHDA and CDR2 as SQIVND (reference sequence). CDR3 region: CASSIKISTEQYF. The CDR3, as DNA: TGTGCCAGTAGTATAAAAATCTCGACAGAACAGTACTTC.

This chain joins TRBV19 and TRBJ1-1; 9 nucleotides match TRBD1. The CDR3 sequence is 15 residues long. Germline trimming cut 8 bases from V and 5 bases from J; bases unmatched to any gene: 12. Germline V gene lookup returns CDR1 LNHDA and CDR2 SQIVND (reference sequence). The CDR3 bases are TGTGCCAGTTCCTCCCTCGGGACAGGGAGGACTGAAGCTTTCTTT. Translating it yields CASSSLGTGRTEAFF.

The chain has TRBV19 and TRBJ1-6, with 11 positions matching TRBD1. The length of the CDR3 is 14 residues. Trimming at V came to 7 bases and at J to 9 bases, leaving 5 bases not matched to a gene. Germline assignment: CDR1 LNHDA and CDR2 SQIVND (reference sequence). The CDR3 DNA sequence: TGTGCCAGTACCAGGGACAGGGGGGTTTCACCCCTCCACTTT. Its translation: CASTRDRGVSPLHF.

This sequence joins TRBV5-4 and TRBJ2-2; D gene uncertain. The CDR3 length is 13 residues. CDR1 and CDR2 from the germline V gene are SGHNT and YYREEE (reference sequence). Trimming took 2 bases from V and 5 from J, leaving 7 bases between them. The CDR3 loop reads CASSFGGTGELFF. As DNA, the CDR3 is TGTGCCAGCAGCTTCGGCGGAACCGGGGAGCTGTTTTTT. Full variable domain (remainder filled in from reference TRBV5-4 and TRBJ2-2): ETGVTQSPTHLIKTRGQQVTLRCSSQSGHNTVSWYQQALGQGPQFIFQYYREEENGRGNFPPRFSGLQFPNYSSELNVNALELDDSALYLCASSFGGTGELFFGEGSRLTVL.

In nucleotides, the CDR3 is TGTGCCAGCTCCTCGGACTCAAAGAATTCACCCCTCCACTTT. Translating it yields CASSSDSKNSPLHF. The rearrangement joins TRBV18 to TRBJ1-6; D call uncertain. This CDR3 has 14 amino acids. The germline V and J ends were trimmed by 6 bases and 7 bases, with 13 bases remaining between them. Germline CDR1 KGHSH, CDR2 LQKENI.

J is TRBJ1-3 and V is TRBV11-2; maybe TRBD1 (6 bases). Trimming took off 8 bases at V and 0 bases at J, with 8 bases between the two ends. The CDR3 covers 13 residues. CDR1 is SGHAT and CDR2 is FQNNGV in the germline V gene. CDR3 residues: CASATGSGNTIYF. The CDR3 coding sequence is TGTGCCAGCGCGACAGGCTCTGGAAACACCATATATTTT.

The chain uses TRBV5-1 and TRBJ2-7; 13 bases fit TRBD2. CDR1 SGHRS and CDR2 YFSETQ come from the germline V gene. The CDR3 runs 17 residues. V lost 2 bases to trimming and J lost 3 bases; unmatched junction nucleotides: 8. This CDR3 reads CASSFGLAGVSGYEQYF. The CDR3 nucleotides read TGCGCCAGCAGCTTTGGACTAGCGGGAGTTTCAGGCTACGAGCAGTACTTC.

This sequence joins TRBV29-1 and TRBJ2-3; 9 positions agree with TRBD1. The CDR3 length is 14 residues. Germline trimming cut 7 bases from V and 2 bases from J; bases unmatched to any gene: 7. Germline values: CDR1 SQVTM, CDR2 ANQGSEA. CDR3 DNA sequence: TGCAGCGGAAGACAGGGGGGCTACACAGATACGCAGTATTTT. It codes for CSGRQGGYTDTQYF.

This clone was seen once. The chain has TRBV16 and TRBJ2-4; 7 bases align to TRBD1. CDR1 is KGHSY and CDR2 is FQNENV in the germline V gene. The CDR3 extends over 15 amino acids. Unmatched junction bases numbered 4, after V lost 4 bases and J lost 1 base. The CDR3 here is CASSLTGDAKNIQYF. CDR3 DNA sequence: TGTGCCAGCAGCCTAACAGGGGACGCCAAAAACATTCAGTACTTC.

This clone was recorded once. The V call is TRBV28, the J call TRBJ2-7, with D perhaps TRBD1 (6 bases). Germline lookup yields CDR1 MDHEN and CDR2 SYDVKM. V shed 9 bases and J shed 3 bases, with 15 bases lying between them. The CDR3 totals 13 residues. CDR3 sequence: CASHRAKFYEQYF. As DNA, the CDR3 is TGTGCCAGTCACAGGGCTAAGTTCTACGAGCAGTACTTC.